These 10 T cell receptor beta chains were all obtained from the same sample, sequenced in a study of blood T cell repertoires in COVID-19. Repertoires were generated with immunoSEQ multiplex PCR, while TCRdb's copy carries only in-frame clones and drops some. Found here are 150,000 to 200,000 clones, roughly 70% of them singletons; the top ten hold under 3.5%. Sequenced input: peripheral blood. The origin of the receptors is a woman older than 75 with acute or convalescent COVID-19.

The J gene is TRBJ2-5, the V gene TRBV6-5; D may be TRBD2 (5 bases). The germline V gene encodes CDR1 MNHEY and CDR2 SVGAGI. V lost 7 bases and J 1 base, leaving 13 bases between the germline ends. This CDR3 region has 14 residues. DNA of the CDR3: TGTGCCAGCAATTTTGGAGGTCCCCAAGAGACCCAGTACTTC. This sequence encodes CASNFGGPQETQYF.

The chain carries TRBV9 and TRBJ1-3, with D maybe TRBD1 (5 bases). Germline values: CDR1 SGDLS, CDR2 YYNGEE. This CDR3 spans 15 amino acids. Trimming took 0 bases from V and 0 from J, leaving 7 bases between them. CDR3 sequence (DNA): TGTGCCAGCAGCGTAGGGGGGGTCTCTGGAAACACCATATATTTT. Its translation: CASSVGGVSGNTIYF.

This clone was detected ten times or more. The rearrangement links TRBV5-1 to TRBJ2-7; the D gene is possibly TRBD2 (5 bases). Germline CDR1 reads SGHRS; CDR2 reads YFSETQ. The length of the CDR3 is 12 residues. Between the trimmed V and J ends, which lost 7 bases and 3 bases, there was a span of 11 bases. The CDR3 DNA reads TGCGCCAGCGGTGACGGGAACTACGAGCAGTACTTC. Protein: CASGDGNYEQYF.

The chain couples TRBV28 to TRBJ2-7; the match to TRBD1 covers 8 bases. Germline V gives CDR1 MDHEN, CDR2 SYDVKM. This CDR3 comprises 16 residues. With V trimmed by 3 bases and J by 1 base, 8 bases remained unmatched. The chain's CDR3 is CASSFKTGAVSYEQYF. CDR3 nucleotide sequence: TGTGCCAGCAGTTTTAAGACAGGGGCCGTTTCCTACGAGCAGTACTTC.

This clone was counted a few times. The CDR3 protein is CASSPFSGSETYEQYF. CDR3 sequence (DNA): TGTGCCAGCTCACCCTTTAGCGGGAGTGAGACCTACGAGCAGTACTTC. The chain carries TRBV18 and TRBJ2-7; 9 positions match TRBD2. The CDR3 spans 16 residues. The germline V gene encodes CDR1 KGHSH and CDR2 LQKENI. Trimming at V came to 3 bases and at J to 2 bases, leaving 8 bases not matched to a gene.

The gene calls are TRBV5-1 and TRBJ1-2; possible D gene TRBD1, 5 bases. V lost 0 bases to trimming and J lost 6 bases, with 12 bases between them. The CDR3 totals 14 residues. CDR1 is SGHRS and CDR2 is YFSETQ in the germline V gene. The CDR3 DNA sequence: TGCGCCAGCAGCTTGGAAAGTCAGGGCCATGGCTACACCTTC. It is translated as CASSLESQGHGYTF.

V gene TRBV27 combines with J gene TRBJ2-3, with 11 bases aligning to TRBD2. V gave up 7 bases and J gave up 0 bases; unmatched junction bases: 12. There are 18 residues in the CDR3. Germline values: CDR1 MNHEY, CDR2 SMNVEV (reference sequence). CDR3 protein: CASISQAGLAGSTDTQYF. The CDR3 DNA reads TGTGCCAGCATTTCCCAAGCTGGACTAGCGGGTAGCACAGATACGCAGTATTTT.

Comment on this clone: One end of the junction does not line up with germline, which may come from a read error. The gene calls are TRBV29-1 and TRBJ1-1, with unresolved D. CDR3 length: 13 residues. Germline V gene sequence: CDR1 SQVTM, CDR2 ANQGSEA. For the CDR3, the DNA is TGCAGCGTGGAAGTACAGATGAACACTGAAGCTTTCTTT. It specifies CSVEVQMNTEAFF.

This chain joins TRBV28 and TRBJ1-6, with 8 bases aligning to TRBD1. Per germline, CDR1 MDHEN and CDR2 SYDVKM. Germline trimming cut 3 bases from V and 8 bases from J; bases unmatched to any gene: 6. The CDR3 extends over 15 amino acids. Written as DNA, the CDR3 is TGTGCCAGCAGTTTGACCCGACAGGGGTATTCACCCCTCCACTTT. The encoded protein is CASSLTRQGYSPLHF.

This clone came up once. The chain recombines TRBV19 with TRBJ1-4; TRBD1 aligns across 7 bases. V lost 9 bases and J lost 8; bases outside the gene matches: 15. Germline assignment: CDR1 LNHDA and CDR2 SQIVND (reference sequence). This CDR3 is built from 15 residues. The CDR3 DNA is TGTGCCAGCCAACTTCAGACAGGGATCGGGGAAAAACTGTTTTTT. It encodes CASQLQTGIGEKLFF.